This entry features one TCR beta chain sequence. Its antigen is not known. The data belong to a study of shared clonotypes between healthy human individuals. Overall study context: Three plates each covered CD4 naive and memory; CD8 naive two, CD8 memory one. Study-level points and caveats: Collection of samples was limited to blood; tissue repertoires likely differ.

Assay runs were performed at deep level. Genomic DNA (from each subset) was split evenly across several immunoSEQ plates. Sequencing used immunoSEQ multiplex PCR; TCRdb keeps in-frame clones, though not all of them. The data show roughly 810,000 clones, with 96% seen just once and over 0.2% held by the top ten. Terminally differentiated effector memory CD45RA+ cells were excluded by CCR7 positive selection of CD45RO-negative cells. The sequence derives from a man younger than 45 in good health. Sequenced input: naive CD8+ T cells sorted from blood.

CDR3 residues: CASSLAPLAEVYEQYF. In nucleotides, the CDR3 is TGTGCCAGCAGCTTGGCTCCACTAGCGGAGGTCTACGAGCAGTACTTC. The chain combines TRBV7-9 with TRBJ2-7, with 8 positions matching TRBD2. V shed 3 bases, J shed 3 bases, and the junction held 10 bases outside the gene matches. There are 16 residues in the CDR3. The germline V gene has CDR1 SEHNR and CDR2 FQNEAQ (reference sequence).